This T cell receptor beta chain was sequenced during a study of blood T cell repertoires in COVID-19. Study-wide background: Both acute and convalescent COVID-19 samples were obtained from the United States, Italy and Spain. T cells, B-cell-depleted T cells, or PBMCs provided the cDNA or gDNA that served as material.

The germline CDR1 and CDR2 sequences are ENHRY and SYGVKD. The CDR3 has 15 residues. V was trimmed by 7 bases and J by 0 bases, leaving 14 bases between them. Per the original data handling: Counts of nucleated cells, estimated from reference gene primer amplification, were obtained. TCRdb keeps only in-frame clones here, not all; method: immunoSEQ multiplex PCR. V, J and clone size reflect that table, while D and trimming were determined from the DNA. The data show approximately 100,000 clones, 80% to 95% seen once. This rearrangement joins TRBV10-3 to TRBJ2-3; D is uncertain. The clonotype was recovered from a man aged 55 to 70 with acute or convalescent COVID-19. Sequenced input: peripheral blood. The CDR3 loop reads CAINRDSSSTDTQYF. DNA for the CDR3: TGTGCCATCAACCGCGACTCCTCTAGCACAGATACGCAGTATTTT.